The rows below give T cell receptor beta chains drawn from one sample of a study of human T cells and chemical hapten exposure. TCRdb ran MiXCR on the RACE reads and lists one entry per CDR3 protein. The sample has some 82,000 distinct CDR3 sequences, approximately 12% seen once. Sequenced here: whole blood, sampled in connection with sensitization to the hapten diphenylcyclopropenone (DPC). The receptors originated from a woman aged 45-60 years with alopecia areata. Some clones in this sample may be carry-over from other donors' samples. Both conserved end residues are part of each CDR3. Fields, in order: J gene, D gene, clone size, V gene, CDR3 DNA, CDR3 protein. The D gene is left open where the match is weak. Expanded clones are given a class, and other clones once, few, many or no size at all.

>TRBJ2-2|NA|many|TRBV19
TGTGCCAGTAGTACAGGGGCTGCCGGGGAGCTGTTTTTT
CASSTGAAGELFF
>TRBJ1-3|NA|many|TRBV10-3
TGTGCCATCGGCGGAGGGAGCTCTGGAAACACCATATATTTT
CAIGGGSSGNTIYF
>TRBJ2-3|NA|NA|TRBV29-1
TGCAGCGTTGCCCCCACGTATACGCAGTATTTT
CSVAPTYTQYF
>TRBJ2-3|TRBD2|few|TRBV3-1
TGTGCCAGCAGCCAATCGGGACTAGCGGGAGAAGATACGCAGTATTTT
CASSQSGLAGEDTQYF
>TRBJ1-5|TRBD1|few|TRBV27
TGTGCCAGCAGTCCAAGACAGGGTATGGGCAATCAGCCCCAGCATTTT
CASSPRQGMGNQPQHF
>TRBJ1-5|NA|few|TRBV18
TGTGCCAGCTCACCTGGTCTGCACAATCAGCCCCAGCATTTT
CASSPGLHNQPQHF
>TRBJ2-7|NA|NA|TRBV18
TGTGCCAGCTCACAACCGGGACGGAGCTCCTACGAGCAGTACTTC
CASSQPGRSSYEQYF
>TRBJ2-3|NA|NA|TRBV24-1
TGTGCCACCAGTGATCCATCCGGGACCTCTAAGGATACGCAGTATTTT
CATSDPSGTSKDTQYF
>TRBJ2-6|NA|NA|TRBV5-8
TGTGCCAGCAGCTTGGACAGCTCTGGGGCCAACGTCCTGACTTTC
CASSLDSSGANVLTF
>TRBJ1-2|NA|medium-sized|TRBV6-2/TRBV6-3
TGTGCCAGCAGCCGGAATTTTAACTATGGCTACACCTTC
CASSRNFNYGYTF
>TRBJ2-3|NA|few|TRBV7-3
TGTGCCAGCAGCTTATCGATGAGCACAGATACGCAGTATTTT
CASSLSMSTDTQYF
>TRBJ1-2|TRBD1|few|TRBV6-6
TGTGCCAGCAGTTACATCGGGACAGGGGGCGATGGCTACACCTTC
CASSYIGTGGDGYTF
>TRBJ2-7|TRBD2|few|TRBV6-2/TRBV6-3
TGTGCCAGCAGACTAGCGGGTCCCTCCTACGAGCAGTACTTC
CASRLAGPSYEQYF
>TRBJ2-7|NA|NA|TRBV3-1
TGTGCCAGCAGCCAAGTCAGTTACGAGCAGTACTTC
CASSQVSYEQYF
>TRBJ2-1|NA|NA|TRBV2
TGTGCCAGTTCCCCGAGATCTTCTGGGTACAATGAGCAGTTCTTC
CASSPRSSGYNEQFF
>TRBJ2-2|TRBD1|NA|TRBV4-2
TGTGCCAGCAGCCAAGGGAGACAGGGCGCCGCCGGGGAGCTGTTTTTT
CASSQGRQGAAGELFF
>TRBJ1-2|NA|many|TRBV7-9
TGTGCCAGCAGCTTAGGTGCGGGTGGCTACACCTTC
CASSLGAGGYTF
>TRBJ1-2|NA|many|TRBV11-2
TGTGCCAGCAGCTTAGACGAAGGGACGGCTGGCTACACCTTC
CASSLDEGTAGYTF
>TRBJ2-7|TRBD1|few|TRBV7-9
TGTGCCAGCAGCGTAGGCGGACAGGGACTGCCTGAGCAGTACTTC
CASSVGGQGLPEQYF
>TRBJ1-4|NA|many|TRBV7-8
TGTGCCAGCAGCTTCCCAGGGGCGCCGGAAAAACTGTTTTTT
CASSFPGAPEKLFF
>TRBJ1-4|TRBD1|NA|TRBV4-2
TGTGCCAGCAGCCAAGGCTTTTTGGGACAGCTTAATGAAAAACTGTTTTTT
CASSQGFLGQLNEKLFF
>TRBJ1-1|NA|few|TRBV9
TGTGCCAGCAGCGGGGTTAACACTGAAGCTTTCTTT
CASSGVNTEAFF
>TRBJ2-4|NA|few|TRBV6-1
TGTGCCAGCAGTGAAGTCGGCAGGGGACCCCAGTACTTC
CASSEVGRGPQYF
>TRBJ2-1|NA|few|TRBV19
TGTGCCAGTAGATCTGGAGGGCGCAATGAGCAGTTCTTC
CASRSGGRNEQFF
>TRBJ1-5|NA|many|TRBV20-1
TGCAGTGCTAGACGACAGAGGGGACAGCCCCAGCATTTT
CSARRQRGQPQHF
>TRBJ2-3|TRBD2|many|TRBV20-1
TGCAGTGCTAATAGAGGGTGGCTAGCGGGGATCACAGATACGCAGTATTTT
CSANRGWLAGITDTQYF
>TRBJ1-1|NA|few|TRBV28
TGTGCCAGCAGTTCCCACTTGGGGATAACTGAAGCTTTCTTT
CASSSHLGITEAFF
>TRBJ1-5|NA|few|TRBV30
TGTGCCTGGGGGCTTAGCAATCAGCCCCAGCATTTT
CAWGLSNQPQHF
>TRBJ2-2|TRBD1|NA|TRBV24-1
TGTGCCTCTTCGGGGACAGGTTACACCGGGGAGCTGTTTTTT
CASSGTGYTGELFF
>TRBJ2-7|TRBD2|NA|TRBV7-2
TGTGCCAGCAGCCCAGGGACTAGCGGGGGGTTGTTCAACGAGCAGTACTTC
CASSPGTSGGLFNEQYF
>TRBJ2-4|TRBD1|many|TRBV7-9
TGTGCCAGCAGCCCCTCTGCAACAGGGGGCGATGCCAAAAACATTCAGTACTTC
CASSPSATGGDAKNIQYF